This TCR beta chain was sequenced during a study of shared clonotypes between healthy human individuals. The CDR3 spans 15 residues. CDR1 is LNHDA, CDR2 SQIVND, per germline (reference sequence). V lost 6 bases to trimming and J lost 3 bases; unmatched junction nucleotides: 9. Profiled with immunoSEQ multiplex PCR; TCRdb holds only in-frame clones, not every one. The sample contains about 2.4 million clones, 93% of which appear only once. V and J are TRBV19 and TRBJ2-7; 9 bases line up with TRBD1. The sequenced sample consisted of naive CD4+ T cells from PBMCs. The subset here: CD45RA+ positively selected. The receptor was derived from a man younger than 35 in good health. Some clones in this sample may be carry-over from other donors' samples. CDR3 amino acids: CASSTRTGVLYEQYF. In DNA, the CDR3 is TGTGCCAGTAGCACCCGGACAGGGGTCCTCTACGAGCAGTACTTC.